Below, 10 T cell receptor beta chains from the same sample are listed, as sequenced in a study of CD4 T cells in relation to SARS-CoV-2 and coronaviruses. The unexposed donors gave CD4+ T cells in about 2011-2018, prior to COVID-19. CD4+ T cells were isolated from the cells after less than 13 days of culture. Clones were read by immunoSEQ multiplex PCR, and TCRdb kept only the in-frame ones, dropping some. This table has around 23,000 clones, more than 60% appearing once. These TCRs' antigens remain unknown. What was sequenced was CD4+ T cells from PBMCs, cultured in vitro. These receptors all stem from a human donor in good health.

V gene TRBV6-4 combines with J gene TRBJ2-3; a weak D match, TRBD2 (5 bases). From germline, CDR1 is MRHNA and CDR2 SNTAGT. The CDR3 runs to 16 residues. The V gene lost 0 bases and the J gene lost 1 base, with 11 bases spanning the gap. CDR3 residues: CASSDSGGSGTDTQYF. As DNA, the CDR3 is TGTGCCAGCAGTGACTCTGGTGGGAGTGGCACAGATACGCAGTATTTT.

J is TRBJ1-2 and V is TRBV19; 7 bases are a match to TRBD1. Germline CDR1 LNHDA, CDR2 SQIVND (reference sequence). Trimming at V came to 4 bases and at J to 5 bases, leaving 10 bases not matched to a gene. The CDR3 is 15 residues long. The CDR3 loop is CASSKLQGQGYGYTF. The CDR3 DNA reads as TGTGCCAGTAGTAAACTACAGGGGCAGGGATATGGCTACACCTTC. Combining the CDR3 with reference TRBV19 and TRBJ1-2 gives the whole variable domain DGGITQSPKYLFRKEGQNVTLSCEQNLNHDAMYWYRQDPGQGLRLIYYSQIVNDFQKGDIAEGYSVSREKKESFPLTVTSAQKNPTAFYLCASSKLQGQGYGYTFGSGTRLTVV.

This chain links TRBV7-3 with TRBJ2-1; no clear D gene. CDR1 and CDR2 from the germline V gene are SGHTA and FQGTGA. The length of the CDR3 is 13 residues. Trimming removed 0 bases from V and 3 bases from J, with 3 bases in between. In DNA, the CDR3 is TGTGCCAGCAGCTTAACCCGCTACAATGAGCAGTTCTTC. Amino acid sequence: CASSLTRYNEQFF.

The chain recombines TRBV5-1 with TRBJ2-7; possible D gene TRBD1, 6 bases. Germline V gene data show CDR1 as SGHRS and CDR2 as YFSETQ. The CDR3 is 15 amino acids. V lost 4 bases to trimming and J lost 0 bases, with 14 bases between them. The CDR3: CASSPGRGSSYEQYF. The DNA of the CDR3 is TGCGCCAGCAGCCCAGGTAGGGGGAGCTCCTACGAGCAGTACTTC.

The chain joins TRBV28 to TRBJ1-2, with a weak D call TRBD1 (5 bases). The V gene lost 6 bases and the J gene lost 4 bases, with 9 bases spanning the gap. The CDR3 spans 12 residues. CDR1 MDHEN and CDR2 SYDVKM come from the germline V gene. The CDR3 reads CASRVGVYGYTF. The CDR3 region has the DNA TGTGCCAGCAGGGTGGGGGTCTATGGCTACACCTTC.

The CDR3 here is CASRQGNQETQYF. The CDR3 DNA sequence: TGTGCCAGCAGGCAGGGGAACCAAGAGACCCAGTACTTC. The chain uses TRBV27 and TRBJ2-5, with D tentatively TRBD1 (6 bases). CDR3 length equals 13 residues. Trimming stripped 6 bases from V and 0 bases from J, with 8 bases between. The V gene's germline CDR1 is MNHEY and CDR2 SMNVEV (reference sequence).

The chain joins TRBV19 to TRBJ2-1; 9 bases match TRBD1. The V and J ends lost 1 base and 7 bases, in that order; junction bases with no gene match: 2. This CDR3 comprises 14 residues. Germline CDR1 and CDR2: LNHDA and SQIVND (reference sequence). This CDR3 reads CASSIGGQGNEQFF. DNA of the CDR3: TGTGCCAGTAGTATAGGGGGACAGGGAAATGAGCAGTTCTTC.

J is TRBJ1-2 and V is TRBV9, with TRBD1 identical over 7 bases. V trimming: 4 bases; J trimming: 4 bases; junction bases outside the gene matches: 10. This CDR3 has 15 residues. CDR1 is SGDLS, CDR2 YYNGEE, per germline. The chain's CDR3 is CASSRSGTDGYGYTF. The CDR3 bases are TGTGCCAGCAGCCGATCCGGGACAGATGGCTATGGCTACACCTTC.

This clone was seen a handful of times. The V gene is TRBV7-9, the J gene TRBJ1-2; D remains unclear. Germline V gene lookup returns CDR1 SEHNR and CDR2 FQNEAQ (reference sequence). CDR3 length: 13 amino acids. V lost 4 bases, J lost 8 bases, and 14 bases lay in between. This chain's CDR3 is CASSSPGPEGYTF. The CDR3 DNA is TGTGCCAGCAGCTCCCCGGGCCCGGAAGGCTACACCTTC.

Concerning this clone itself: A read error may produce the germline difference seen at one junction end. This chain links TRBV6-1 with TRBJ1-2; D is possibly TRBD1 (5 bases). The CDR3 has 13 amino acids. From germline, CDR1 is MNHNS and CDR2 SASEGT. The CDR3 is CASSELLLRDGSF. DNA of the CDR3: TGTGCCAGCAGTGAATTATTATTAAGGGACGGTTCGTTC.